A selection of T cell receptor beta chains follows, all from one sample in a study of T cells after yellow fever vaccination. TCRdb reprocessed the 5' RACE reads via MiXCR and lists one record per CDR3 protein. The table lists approximately 550,000 distinct CDR3 sequences, over 15% of them singletons. The material was PBMCs, obtained 15 days after the yellow fever booster vaccination. The receptors originated from a young man who received the YFV17D yellow fever vaccine. Both conserved end residues are part of each CDR3. The order of the fields is V gene, J gene, CDR3 length, CDR3 protein.

V gene: TRBV12-3/TRBV12-4
J gene: TRBJ2-5
CDR3 length: 14
CDR3 protein: CASRKLASQETQYF

V gene: TRBV7-2
J gene: TRBJ1-1
CDR3 length: 15
CDR3 protein: CASSLQAALNTEAFF

V gene: TRBV20-1
J gene: TRBJ2-7
CDR3 length: 11
CDR3 protein: CSARDRFWQYF

V gene: TRBV6-6
J gene: TRBJ2-1
CDR3 length: 12
CDR3 protein: CASSRTWNEQFF

V gene: TRBV12-3/TRBV12-4
J gene: TRBJ2-7
CDR3 length: 15
CDR3 protein: CASSLFEGTSYEQYF

V gene: TRBV20-1
J gene: TRBJ1-1
CDR3 length: 10
CDR3 protein: CSASLTVAFF

V gene: TRBV28
J gene: TRBJ2-7
CDR3 length: 13
CDR3 protein: CASRGADSYEQYF

V gene: TRBV9
J gene: TRBJ2-1
CDR3 length: 14
CDR3 protein: CASSEPTGVGEQFF

V gene: TRBV5-6
J gene: TRBJ1-5
CDR3 length: 15
CDR3 protein: CASSSNGRGNQPQHF

V gene: TRBV18
J gene: TRBJ2-2
CDR3 length: 17
CDR3 protein: CASSPLAGALNTGELFF

V gene: TRBV11-3
J gene: TRBJ2-2
CDR3 length: 16
CDR3 protein: CASSSRGTANTGELFF

V gene: TRBV19
J gene: TRBJ2-7
CDR3 length: 13
CDR3 protein: CASSIPPFYEQYF

V gene: TRBV5-1
J gene: TRBJ2-1
CDR3 length: 14
CDR3 protein: CASSLEGQYNEQFF

V gene: TRBV19
J gene: TRBJ2-7
CDR3 length: 14
CDR3 protein: CASPHPPRGYEQYF

V gene: TRBV28
J gene: TRBJ2-3
CDR3 length: 14
CDR3 protein: CASSSGDRADTQYF

V gene: TRBV9
J gene: TRBJ2-7
CDR3 length: 15
CDR3 protein: CASSRLAGEMYEQYF

V gene: TRBV6-5
J gene: TRBJ2-7
CDR3 length: 16
CDR3 protein: CASSFSGTGGLDEQYF

V gene: TRBV28
J gene: TRBJ2-3
CDR3 length: 16
CDR3 protein: CASSNAGVFGTDTQYF

V gene: TRBV20-1
J gene: TRBJ2-5
CDR3 length: 11
CDR3 protein: CSARVEQTQYF

V gene: TRBV6-4
J gene: TRBJ2-2
CDR3 length: 8
CDR3 protein: CARRELFF